This T cell receptor (beta chain) was documented in a study of cytomegalovirus exposure and HLA in healthy donors. Study background: Roughly 92 million unique TCRs, all from HLA-typed donors, were included in an early release of the data.

PCR employed 60 Vbeta and 13 Jbeta primers. Clones were sequenced by immunoSEQ multiplex PCR, and TCRdb holds only the in-frame ones, with some missing. The repertoire holds about 160,000 clones, with roughly 80% as singletons. With regard to this clone: What it binds is unknown.

Trimming left V 5 bases short and J 3 bases short, with 17 bases between. The CDR3 has 15 residues. Germline V lookup: CDR1 SEHNR, CDR2 FQNEAQ (reference sequence). Study results and limitations: V- and J-gene trimming of TCR beta was linked (in a later analysis) to a missense DCLRE1C variant. High specificity and sensitivity for cytomegalovirus status were reported for the classifier.

The TCR originated in a man in his forties or fifties in good health and CMV-seropositive. Sequencing input: PBMCs. This sequence joins TRBV7-9 and TRBJ2-7; D is perhaps TRBD2 (5 bases). The CDR3 is CASSPSSGSIYEQYF. The CDR3 coding sequence is TGTGCCAGCAGCCCGTCCTCGGGGAGCATCTACGAGCAGTACTTC.